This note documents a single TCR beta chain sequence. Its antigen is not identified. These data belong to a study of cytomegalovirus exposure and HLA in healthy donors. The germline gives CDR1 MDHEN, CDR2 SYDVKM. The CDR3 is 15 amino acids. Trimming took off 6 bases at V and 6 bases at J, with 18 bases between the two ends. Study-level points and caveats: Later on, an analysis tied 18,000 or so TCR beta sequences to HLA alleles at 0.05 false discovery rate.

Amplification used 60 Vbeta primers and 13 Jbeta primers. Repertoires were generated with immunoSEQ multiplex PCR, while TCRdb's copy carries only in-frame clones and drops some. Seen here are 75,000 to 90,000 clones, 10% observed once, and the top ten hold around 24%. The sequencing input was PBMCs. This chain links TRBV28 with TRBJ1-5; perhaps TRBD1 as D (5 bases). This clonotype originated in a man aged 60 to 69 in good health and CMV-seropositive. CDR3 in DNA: TGTGCCAGCAGGCCCCCGGGGGAGGTCTTTCAGCCCCAGCATTTT. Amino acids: CASRPPGEVFQPQHF.